This T cell receptor (beta chain) was sequenced in a study of T cell changes during pregnancy in multiple sclerosis. CDR3 length: 17 amino acids. Trimming left V 1 base short and J 1 base short, with 14 bases between. Germline V gene data show CDR1 as SGHDN and CDR2 as FVKESK. Sequencing was performed with immunoSEQ multiplex PCR; in TCRdb, only in-frame clones are kept and a portion is missing. Seen here are tens of thousands of clones, 88% observed once, and the top ten hold around 0.7%. The gene calls are TRBV14 and TRBJ2-1, with D possibly TRBD1 on 6 matching bases. This clonotype was sampled from a female donor in good health, enrolled as a control in a pregnancy study. The input for sequencing was CD4+ T cells from peripheral blood mononuclear cells, taken in the first trimester of pregnancy. The CDR3 DNA follows: TGTGCCAGCAGCCAAGTGATACGGACAGATTCCTACAATGAGCAGTTCTTC. Amino acids: CASSQVIRTDSYNEQFF.